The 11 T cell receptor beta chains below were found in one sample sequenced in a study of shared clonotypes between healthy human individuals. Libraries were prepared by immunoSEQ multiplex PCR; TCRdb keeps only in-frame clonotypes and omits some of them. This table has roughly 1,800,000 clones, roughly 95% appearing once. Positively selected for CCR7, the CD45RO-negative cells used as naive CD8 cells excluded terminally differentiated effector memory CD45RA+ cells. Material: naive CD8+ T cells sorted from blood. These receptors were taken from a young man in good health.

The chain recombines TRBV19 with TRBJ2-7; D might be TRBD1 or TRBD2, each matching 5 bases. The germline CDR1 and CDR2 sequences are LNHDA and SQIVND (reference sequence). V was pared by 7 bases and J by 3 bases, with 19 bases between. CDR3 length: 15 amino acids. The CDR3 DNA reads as TGTGCCAGTACCCCCGACCGGGACCGAATCTACGAGCAGTACTTC. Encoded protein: CASTPDRDRIYEQYF.

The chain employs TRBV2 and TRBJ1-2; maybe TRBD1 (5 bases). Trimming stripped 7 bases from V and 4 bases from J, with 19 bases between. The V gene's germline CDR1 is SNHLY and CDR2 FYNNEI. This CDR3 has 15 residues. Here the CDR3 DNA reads TGTGCCAGCAAAAGGGGAGCAGACCCGCGCTATGGCTACACCTTC. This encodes CASKRGADPRYGYTF. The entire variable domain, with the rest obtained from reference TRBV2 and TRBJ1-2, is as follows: EPEVTQTPSHQVTQMGQEVILRCVPISNHLYFYWYRQILGQKVEFLVSFYNNEISEKSEIFDDQFSVERPDGSNFTLKIRSTKLEDSAMYFCASKRGADPRYGYTFGSGTRLTVV.

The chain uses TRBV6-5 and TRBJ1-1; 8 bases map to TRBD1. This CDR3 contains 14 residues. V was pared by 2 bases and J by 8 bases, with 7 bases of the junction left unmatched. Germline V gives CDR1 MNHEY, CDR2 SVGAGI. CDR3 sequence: CASSYATGGGEAFF. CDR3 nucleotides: TGTGCCAGCAGTTACGCCACAGGGGGAGGAGAAGCTTTCTTT.

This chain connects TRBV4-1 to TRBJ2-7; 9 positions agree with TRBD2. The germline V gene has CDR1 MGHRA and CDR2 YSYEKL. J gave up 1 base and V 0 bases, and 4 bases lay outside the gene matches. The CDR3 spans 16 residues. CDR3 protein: CASSQDPRGGSYEQYF. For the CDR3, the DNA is TGCGCCAGCAGCCAAGATCCGCGGGGGGGTTCCTACGAGCAGTACTTC.

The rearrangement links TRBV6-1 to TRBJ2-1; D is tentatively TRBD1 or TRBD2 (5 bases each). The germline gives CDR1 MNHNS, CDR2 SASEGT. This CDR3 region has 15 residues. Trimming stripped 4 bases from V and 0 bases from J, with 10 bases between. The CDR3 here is CASSGRDGSYNEQFF. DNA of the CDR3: TGTGCCAGCAGTGGCCGGGACGGCTCCTACAATGAGCAGTTCTTC.

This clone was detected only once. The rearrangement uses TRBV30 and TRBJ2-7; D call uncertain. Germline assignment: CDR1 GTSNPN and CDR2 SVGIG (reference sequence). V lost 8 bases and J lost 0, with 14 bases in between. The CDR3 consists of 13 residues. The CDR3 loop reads CAHRTVSSYEQYF. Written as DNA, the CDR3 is TGTGCCCATAGAACGGTTAGCTCCTACGAGCAGTACTTC. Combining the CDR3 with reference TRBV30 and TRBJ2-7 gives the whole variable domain SQTIHQWPATLVQPVGSPLSLECTVEGTSNPNLYWYRQAAGRGLQLLFYSVGIGQISSEVPQNLSASRPQDRQFILSSKKLLLSDSGFYLCAHRTVSSYEQYFGPGTRLTVT.

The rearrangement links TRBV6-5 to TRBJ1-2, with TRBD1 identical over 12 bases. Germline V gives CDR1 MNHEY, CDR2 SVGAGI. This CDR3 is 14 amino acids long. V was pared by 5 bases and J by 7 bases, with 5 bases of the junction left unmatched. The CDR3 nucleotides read TGTGCCAGCAGTCCGGGACAGGGGGCGCCTGGCTACACCTTC. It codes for CASSPGQGAPGYTF.

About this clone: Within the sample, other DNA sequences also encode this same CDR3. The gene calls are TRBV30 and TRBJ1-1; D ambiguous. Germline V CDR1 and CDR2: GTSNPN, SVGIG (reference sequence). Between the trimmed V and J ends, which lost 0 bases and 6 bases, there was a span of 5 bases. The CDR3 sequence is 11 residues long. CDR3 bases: TGTGCCTGGAGTGTGGGAGCTGAAGCTTTCTTT. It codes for CAWSVGAEAFF.

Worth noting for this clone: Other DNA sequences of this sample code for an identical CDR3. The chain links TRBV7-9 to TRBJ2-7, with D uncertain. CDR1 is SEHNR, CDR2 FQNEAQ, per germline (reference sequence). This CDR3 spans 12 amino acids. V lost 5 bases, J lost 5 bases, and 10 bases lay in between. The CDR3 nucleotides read TGTGCCAGCAGCCCTGGGTTGGACGAGCAGTACTTC. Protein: CASSPGLDEQYF.

CDR3 sequence: CASSLFRGQYNEQFF. DNA of the CDR3: TGTGCCAGCAGCTTATTTCGAGGACAGTACAATGAGCAGTTCTTC. The chain joins TRBV7-2 to TRBJ2-1; a possible D gene is TRBD1 (6 bases). The V gene lost 2 bases and the J gene lost 4 bases, with 12 bases spanning the gap. The CDR3 extends over 15 amino acids. Germline CDR1 reads SGHTA; CDR2 reads FQGNSA.

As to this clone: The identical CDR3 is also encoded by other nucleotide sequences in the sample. The CDR3: CASSLGLLNTEAFF. In DNA, the CDR3 is TGTGCCAGCAGCCTAGGGCTTCTGAACACTGAAGCTTTCTTT. The gene calls are TRBV28 and TRBJ1-1; no clear D gene. Deletions cut 6 bases from V and 0 bases from J, with 11 bases between. The CDR3 loop spans 14 amino acids. The germline V gene encodes CDR1 MDHEN and CDR2 SYDVKM.